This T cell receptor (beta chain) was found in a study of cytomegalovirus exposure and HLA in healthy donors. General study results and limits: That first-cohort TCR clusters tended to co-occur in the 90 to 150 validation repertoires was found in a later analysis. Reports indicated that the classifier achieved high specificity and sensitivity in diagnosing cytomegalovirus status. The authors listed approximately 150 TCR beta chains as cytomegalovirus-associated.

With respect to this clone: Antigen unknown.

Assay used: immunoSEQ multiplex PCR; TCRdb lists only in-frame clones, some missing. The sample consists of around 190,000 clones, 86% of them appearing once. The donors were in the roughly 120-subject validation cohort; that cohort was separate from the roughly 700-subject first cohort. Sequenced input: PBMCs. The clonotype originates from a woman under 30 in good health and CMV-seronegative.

CDR3 region: CASRGAGPYNEQFF. CDR3 DNA: TGTGCCAGCAGAGGGGCCGGACCGTACAATGAGCAGTTCTTC. The chain links TRBV6-5 to TRBJ2-1; a possible D gene is TRBD1 (5 bases). V was cut by 6 bases and J by 4 bases, with 13 bases left in between. Germline V gene lookup returns CDR1 MNHEY and CDR2 SVGAGI. This CDR3 spans 14 amino acids.